These 13 T cell receptor beta chains came from one sample sequenced in a study of post-analysis software for immune sequencing data. Study-wide results and caveats: There were five TRBV segments more frequent in patients than controls, and TRBV5-6, TRBV5-1 and TRBV20-1 were among them.

Unique molecular identifiers had been added to the TCR beta cDNA libraries. TCRdb called the PCR reads again in MiXCR, with one record for every CDR3 protein. The sample shows 350,000 to 500,000 distinct CDR3 sequences, about 40% of them seen only once. Their cognate antigens are unknown. The specimen sequenced was blood. The receptors come from a girl aged 2-10 years with multiple sclerosis.

The chain couples TRBV6-4 to TRBJ1-1, with 8 positions matching TRBD1. CDR1 and CDR2 from the germline V gene are MRHNA and SNTAGT. Losses at the gene ends were 4 bases for V and 2 bases for J; bases not matched to a gene: 15. The CDR3 is 18 amino acids. The CDR3 sequence: CASSATLPGGKENTEAFF. The CDR3 nucleotides read TGTGCCAGCAGTGCAACTTTGCCAGGGGGCAAAGAAAACACTGAAGCTTTCTTT.

Only a few counts were recorded for this clonotype. The chain is built from TRBV2 and TRBJ1-2; unclear D gene. Trimming pared 7 bases from V and 2 bases from J, leaving 14 bases between. This CDR3 region has 14 residues. CDR1 is SNHLY, CDR2 FYNNEI, per germline. CDR3 DNA sequence: TGTGCCAGCAAGGATAGACTTCTCAACTATGGCTACACCTTC. Protein product: CASKDRLLNYGYTF.

The gene calls are TRBV4-2 and TRBJ2-3; 10 bases align to TRBD2. The CDR3 consists of 16 residues. V was pared by 4 bases and J by 1 base, with 5 bases of the junction left unmatched. CDR1 is LGHNA and CDR2 is YNFKEQ in the germline V gene. The CDR3 sequence is CASSPAGTSGTDTQYF. CDR3 in DNA: TGTGCCAGCAGCCCCGCAGGGACTAGCGGCACAGATACGCAGTATTTT.

The genes are TRBV30 and TRBJ2-5; 7 nucleotides line up with TRBD1. The DNA matches TRBJ2-7 better at its end, which makes the J call doubtful. CDR1 GTSNPN and CDR2 SVGIG come from the germline V gene (reference sequence). The CDR3 has 12 residues. DNA for the CDR3: TGTGCCTGGAGGGGACAGAATTACGAGCAGTACTTC. The encoded protein is CAWRGQNYEQYF.

This clonotype was counted only a few times. The V and J genes are TRBV4-2 and TRBJ2-1; the match to TRBD2 covers 7 bases. V was pared by 2 bases and J by 0 bases, with 4 bases of the junction left unmatched. The CDR3 totals 16 residues. Germline-derived CDR1 and CDR2 are LGHNA and YNFKEQ. The CDR3 DNA is TGTGCCAGCAGCCAACGAGCGGGGAGCTCCTACAATGAGCAGTTCTTC. Amino acids: CASSQRAGSSYNEQFF.

This clonotype has a handful of counts. This sequence joins TRBV6-5 and TRBJ2-5; D remains unclear. The germline V gene encodes CDR1 MNHEY and CDR2 SVGAGI. V was shortened by 5 bases and J by 1 base, with 8 bases between the two germline ends. CDR3 size: 13 residues. Written as DNA, the CDR3 is TGTGCCAGCAGTAGATGGGCCCAAGAGACCCAGTACTTC. Translation gives CASSRWAQETQYF.

This clonotype was detected a few times. This chain connects TRBV12-3 or TRBV12-4 to TRBJ1-1; tentative D call: TRBD1 (5 bases). The CDR3 sequence is 15 residues long. The germline V and J ends were trimmed by 7 bases and 3 bases, with 18 bases remaining between them. CDR3 sequence reads: CASNLWAGRYTEAFF. The CDR3 DNA sequence: TGTGCCAGCAACCTCTGGGCAGGGAGGTACACTGAAGCTTTCTTT.

This clonotype was counted only a few times. V and J are TRBV29-1 and TRBJ1-1; unclear D gene. Germline lookup yields CDR1 SQVTM and CDR2 ANQGSEA. The length of the CDR3 is 13 residues. Trimming took 7 bases from V and 0 from J, leaving 12 bases between them. Here the CDR3 DNA reads TGCAGCGGGGATCAGGTCATGAACACTGAAGCTTTCTTT. Protein sequence: CSGDQVMNTEAFF.

This sequence joins TRBV12-3 or TRBV12-4 and TRBJ1-2, with 7 bases aligning to TRBD1. This CDR3 is 13 amino acids long. J gave up 2 bases and V 6 bases, and 3 bases lay outside the gene matches. The CDR3 sequence: CASSGGQNYGYTF. The CDR3 region has the DNA TGTGCCAGCAGCGGGGGACAGAACTATGGCTACACCTTC.

The chain joins TRBV9 to TRBJ2-1; D tentatively reads TRBD1 or TRBD2 (6 bases each). The germline V and J ends were trimmed by 4 bases and 8 bases, with 19 bases remaining between them. The CDR3 extends over 15 amino acids. Germline assignment: CDR1 SGDLS and CDR2 YYNGEE. CDR3 nucleotide sequence: TGTGCCAGCAGCCCCACCGGGGGCCAGTACGATGAGCAGTTCTTC. Translation gives CASSPTGGQYDEQFF. Full variable domain (remainder filled in from reference TRBV9 and TRBJ2-1): DSGVTQTPKHLITATGQRVTLRCSPRSGDLSVYWYQQSLDQGLQFLIQYYNGEERAKGNILERFSAQQFPDLHSELNLSSLELGDSALYFCASSPTGGQYDEQFFGPGTRLTVL.

The CDR3 here is CASSQGKEQYF. In DNA, the CDR3 is TGTGCCAGCAGCCAAGGTAAAGAGCAGTACTTC. The V and J genes are TRBV14 and TRBJ2-7; no firm D call. V shed 1 base and J shed 7 bases, with 5 bases lying between them. The germline V gene encodes CDR1 SGHDN and CDR2 FVKESK. The CDR3 spans 11 residues.

This clonotype came up many times. This chain links TRBV9 with TRBJ2-7; no reliable D call. Trimming removed 0 bases from V and 2 bases from J, with 9 bases in between. This CDR3 comprises 14 residues. Germline CDR1 reads SGDLS; CDR2 reads YYNGEE. CDR3 DNA: TGTGCCAGCAGCGTAGGGATAGTCCCCTACGAGCAGTACTTC. Translated, it gives CASSVGIVPYEQYF.

This clonotype was seen more than once but under ten times. The chain recombines TRBV6-5 with TRBJ1-2; D uncertain. This CDR3 has 13 amino acids. Germline V gene data show CDR1 as MNHEY and CDR2 as SVGAGI. V shed 7 bases and J shed 5 bases, with 14 bases lying between them. The CDR3 region is CASTVGVGYGYTF. The CDR3 nucleotides read TGTGCCAGCACCGTCGGGGTAGGATATGGCTACACCTTC.